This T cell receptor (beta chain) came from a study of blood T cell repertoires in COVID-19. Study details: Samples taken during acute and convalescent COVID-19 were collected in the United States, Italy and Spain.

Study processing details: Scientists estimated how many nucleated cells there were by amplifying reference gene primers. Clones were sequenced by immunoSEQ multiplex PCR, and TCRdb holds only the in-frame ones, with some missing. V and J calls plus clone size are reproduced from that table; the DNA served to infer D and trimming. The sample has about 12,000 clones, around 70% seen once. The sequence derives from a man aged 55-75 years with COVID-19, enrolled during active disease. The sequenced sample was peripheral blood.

DNA for the CDR3: TGCGCCAGCAGCTCGGGGACTAGCGGGGCGAGGCGGGATGAGCAGTTCTTC. Protein: CASSSGTSGARRDEQFF. V is TRBV5-1 and J is TRBJ2-1, with 13 nucleotides matching TRBD2. V dropped 3 bases and J dropped 8; count of bases not matched to a gene: 11. CDR3 length equals 17 residues. Germline CDR1 SGHRS, CDR2 YFSETQ.